This T cell receptor (beta chain) came from a study of blood T cells in healthy people across ages. Germline assignment: CDR1 LGHDT and CDR2 YNNKEL (reference sequence). Deletions cut 4 bases from V and 5 bases from J, with 12 bases between. The CDR3 runs to 14 residues. A second roughly 7 to 12 cycle PCR used barcoded and J-beta primers. TCRdb recomputed calls from the 5' RACE reads with MiXCR, one row per CDR3 protein. The table includes about 780,000 distinct CDR3 sequences, around half detected once. This clonotype turned up a few times. The rearrangement links TRBV3-1 to TRBJ2-1; TRBD2 is a possible D gene (5 bases). The sequence derives from a man of 80 years or more in good health. The sample was blood. CDR3 protein: CASSPSTVNNEQFF. The CDR3 DNA sequence: TGTGCCAGCAGCCCTAGCACAGTAAACAATGAGCAGTTCTTC.